This record looks at one T cell receptor (beta chain) sequence and its context. As yet, its antigen is unknown. Germline lookup yields CDR1 LNHNV and CDR2 YYDKDF (reference sequence). CDR3 length: 13 residues. V was shortened by 1 base and J by 4 bases, with 5 bases between the two germline ends. Vbeta (60) and Jbeta (13) primers were used in the PCR. The assay was immunoSEQ multiplex PCR, and TCRdb's table has in-frame clones only and misses some. The sample lists 100,000 or so clones; approximately 80% were seen once. The entry originates in a study of cytomegalovirus exposure and HLA in healthy donors. Overall study context: Among roughly 190 million T cells, an earlier analysis found around 100 million unique TCR beta sequences.

Study-wide findings and caveats: The study flagged about 160 TCR beta chains as cytomegalovirus-associated. DRB1 showed the most TCR associations and HLA-C the fewest in a later analysis, as rates varied by HLA locus. Among donors in an Asian-associated ancestry cluster, a later analysis reportedly found fewer N-insertions than the roughly 670-donor mean.

Sequenced input: PBMCs. The receptor comes from a man in his forties in good health and CMV-seropositive. The chain is built from TRBV15 and TRBJ1-5; D remains unclear. The CDR3 DNA sequence: TGTGCCACCAGCAGAGTCATGAATCAGCCCCAGCATTTT. This codes for CATSRVMNQPQHF.